These 16 T cell receptor beta chains share one sample of origin, sequenced in a study of CD8+ T cells in alopecia areata. As to treatment: oral pan-JAK inhibitor, 5-10 mg twice daily. RNA, once extracted, was reverse transcribed into cDNA for use as the sequencing template. Generated by immunoSEQ multiplex PCR, the TCRdb table keeps only in-frame clones and is missing some. The sample consists of about 180,000 clones, 45% to 60% of them appearing once. The sample consisted of CD8+ T cells sorted from blood, taken around week 54, from a patient treated with tofacitinib. These receptors were collected from a human donor with alopecia areata.

This chain uses TRBV7-9 with TRBJ2-3; the D call may be TRBD1 or TRBD2 (5 bases each). V shed 1 base and J shed 0 bases, with 14 bases lying between them. The CDR3 is made up of 17 amino acids. Germline V gene lookup returns CDR1 SEHNR and CDR2 FQNEAQ (reference sequence). DNA for the CDR3: TGTGCCAGCAGCTTAGTTTGGCAGGGACCCAGCACAGATACGCAGTATTTT. Translated: CASSLVWQGPSTDTQYF.

This clone was seen more than once but under ten times. The genes are TRBV2 and TRBJ2-1; a weak D match, TRBD2 (5 bases). Trimming removed 4 bases at V and 0 bases at J, with 10 bases between. Germline CDR1 SNHLY, CDR2 FYNNEI. The CDR3 loop spans 15 amino acids. This chain's CDR3 is CASSGLTSSYNEQFF. The CDR3 DNA reads TGTGCCAGCAGTGGACTAACCAGCTCCTACAATGAGCAGTTCTTC.

In regard to this clone: Given the absence of the conserved phenylalanine or tryptophan at the CDR3 end, a read error is likely. This chain joins TRBV6-6 and TRBJ2-6; 7 nucleotides agree with TRBD1. The CDR3 has 16 amino acids. CDR1 is MNHNY and CDR2 is SVGAGI in the germline V gene (reference sequence). V lost 2 bases, J lost 2 bases, and 3 bases stayed unmatched. Here the CDR3 reads CASSYGQGAGANVLTS. CDR3 coding DNA: TGTGCCAGCAGTTACGGCCAGGGGGCTGGGGCCAACGTCCTGACTTCC.

This rearrangement joins TRBV14 to TRBJ2-2, with TRBD2 matching 7 bases. V was pared by 0 bases and J by 3 bases, with 7 bases of the junction left unmatched. The CDR3 runs 17 residues. Germline-derived CDR1 and CDR2 are SGHDN and FVKESK. Here the CDR3 reads CASSQDLAGEDTGELFF. CDR3 DNA sequence: TGTGCCAGCAGCCAAGATTTGGCGGGGGAAGACACCGGGGAGCTGTTTTTT.

The chain joins TRBV4-3 to TRBJ1-2; D is unclear. Germline loops: CDR1 LGHNA, CDR2 YSLEER. V dropped 0 bases and J dropped 4 bases, with 9 bases sitting between them. CDR3 length: 14 amino acids. CDR3 sequence reads: CASSQDLEGYGYTF. The CDR3 coding sequence is TGCGCCAGCAGCCAAGATCTCGAAGGCTATGGCTACACCTTC.

This rearrangement joins TRBV27 to TRBJ1-5; 8 nucleotides line up with TRBD1. Germline CDR1 reads MNHEY; CDR2 reads SMNVEV (reference sequence). The CDR3 extends over 15 amino acids. The junction had 6 bases not matched to a gene; V was cut back by 5 bases and J by 3 bases. DNA of the CDR3: TGTGCCAGCAGTCCAGGGACAGGACTCAATCAGCCCCAGCATTTT. Encoded protein: CASSPGTGLNQPQHF.

Only one count was recorded for this clone. This chain connects TRBV25-1 to TRBJ2-7; maybe TRBD1 (6 bases). The CDR3 has 14 amino acids. The germline V gene encodes CDR1 MGHDK and CDR2 SYGVNS. V lost 8 bases and J lost 2, with 16 bases in between. The DNA for the CDR3 is TGTGCCAGCGAGGGGGACGCCTCGCCCTACGAGCAGTACTTC. It encodes CASEGDASPYEQYF.

This clone showed up just a few times. The V call is TRBV7-9, the J call TRBJ1-1; a weak D match, TRBD1 (5 bases). Trimming removed 3 bases from V and 10 bases from J, with 12 bases in between. CDR1 is SEHNR and CDR2 is FQNEAQ in the germline V gene (reference sequence). This CDR3 is built from 12 residues. The CDR3 region is CASSLRGVGAFF. CDR3 DNA sequence: TGTGCCAGCAGCTTGAGGGGAGTTGGAGCTTTCTTT.

Written as DNA, the CDR3 is TGCGCCAGCAGCTTCCGGGACAGCAATCAAGAGACCCAGTACTTC. Residues: CASSFRDSNQETQYF. J is TRBJ2-5 and V is TRBV5-1; the match to TRBD1 covers 7 bases. The CDR3 runs to 15 residues. The germline gives CDR1 SGHRS, CDR2 YFSETQ. The V gene end was trimmed by 2 bases and the J gene end by 2 bases; junction bases not matched to a gene: 6.

The table lists this clone with a few counts. A junction boundary mismatches the germline segment, possibly from a read error. The chain employs TRBV27 and TRBJ1-2; 8 bases are a match to TRBD1. The length of the CDR3 is 16 residues. Germline lookup yields CDR1 MNHEY and CDR2 SMNVEV (reference sequence). The CDR3 protein is CASSLSTGELSYGYTF. DNA of the CDR3: TGTGCCAGCAGCTTATCGACAGGGGAACTCAGCTATGGCTACACCTTC.

CDR3 sequence: CASSVGGFRTDTQYF. The CDR3 DNA reads as TGTGCCAGCAGCGTAGGGGGGTTCCGCACAGATACGCAGTATTTT. The J gene is TRBJ2-3, the V gene TRBV9, with D perhaps TRBD1 or TRBD2 (5 bases each). The CDR3 has 15 residues. Germline CDR1 is SGDLS and CDR2 is YYNGEE. V was pared by 0 bases and J by 1 base, with 9 bases between. Full variable domain (remainder filled in from reference TRBV9 and TRBJ2-3): DSGVTQTPKHLITATGQRVTLRCSPRSGDLSVYWYQQSLDQGLQFLIQYYNGEERAKGNILERFSAQQFPDLHSELNLSSLELGDSALYFCASSVGGFRTDTQYFGPGTRLTVL.

The genes are TRBV15 and TRBJ2-3; maybe TRBD2 (6 bases). Germline V CDR1 and CDR2: LNHNV, YYDKDF (reference sequence). V lost 2 bases, J lost 0 bases, and 12 bases lay in between. The CDR3 runs 16 residues. The CDR3 DNA reads TGTGCCACCAGCAGAACGCCTAGCGTTAGCACAGATACGCAGTATTTT. Amino acids: CATSRTPSVSTDTQYF.

The J gene is TRBJ1-1, the V gene TRBV4-1, with D perhaps matching TRBD1 (5 bases). CDR1 MGHRA and CDR2 YSYEKL come from the germline V gene. V lost 0 bases and J 0 bases, leaving 11 bases between the germline ends. This CDR3 is built from 16 residues. Here the CDR3 DNA reads TGCGCCAGCAGCCAAGATAGGGGACGGCTGAACACTGAAGCTTTCTTT. It translates to CASSQDRGRLNTEAFF.

The chain combines TRBV13 with TRBJ2-2; weak D call: TRBD2 (5 bases). From germline, CDR1 is PRHDT and CDR2 FYEKMQ (reference sequence). CDR3 size: 13 residues. V lost 5 bases to trimming and J lost 6 bases, with 10 bases between them. As DNA, the CDR3 is TGTGCCAGCAGCGTCCGGGGATCCGGGGAGCTGTTTTTT. Its protein is CASSVRGSGELFF.

The chain carries TRBV9 and TRBJ1-4; D perhaps matches TRBD1 (5 bases). The CDR3 is 15 residues long. CDR1 is SGDLS and CDR2 is YYNGEE in the germline V gene. V was clipped by 4 bases and J by 5 bases, with 15 bases between them. CDR3 DNA sequence: TGTGCCAGCAGCCCGAGTGGGGGACCCAATGAAAAACTGTTTTTT. Protein product: CASSPSGGPNEKLFF.

The V gene is TRBV30, the J gene TRBJ2-5; maybe TRBD2 (6 bases). This CDR3 is 21 amino acids long. The germline V and J ends were trimmed by 1 base and 0 bases, with 30 bases remaining between them. CDR1 and CDR2 (germline): GTSNPN, SVGIG (reference sequence). CDR3 DNA: TGTGCCTGGAGTGCCCTTGCTTTTGGGTCCTCAGCGGGCCTTGACCAAGAGACCCAGTACTTC. Translation: CAWSALAFGSSAGLDQETQYF. The full variable domain, completed using reference TRBV30 and TRBJ2-5, is SQTIHQWPATLVQPVGSPLSLECTVEGTSNPNLYWYRQAAGRGLQLLFYSVGIGQISSEVPQNLSASRPQDRQFILSSKKLLLSDSGFYLCAWSALAFGSSAGLDQETQYFGPGTRLLVL.